This TCR beta chain was identified during a study of T-cell memory formation after mild COVID-19. Study details: Among the donors, TCR clusters were largely specific to each donor. Overall study results and limits: Still unconfirmed is whether the second-wave clones peaking on day 37 recognized SARS-CoV-2.

This CDR3 spans 14 amino acids. V lost 6 bases, J lost 3 bases, and 14 bases lay in between. In germline, CDR1 is SNHLY, CDR2 FYNNEI. Barcoded TCR alpha and TCR beta cDNA libraries with UMIs came from 5'RACE using constant-segment primers. TCRdb used MiXCR to reprocess the 5' RACE reads, holding one entry per CDR3 protein. The sample records about 360,000 distinct CDR3 sequences, 10% to 15% being singletons. Only a few counts were recorded for this clonotype. The antigen remains unidentified. The source material was PBMCs or a T cell subset sorted from them (not recorded which). The clonotype comes from a man aged 18 to 35 who had mild COVID-19 (a few samples of this study predate the infection). Cell type and time point are not known. This sequence joins TRBV2 and TRBJ2-5; the D gene is possibly TRBD2 (6 bases). The chain's CDR3 is CASREGLGEETQYF. In nucleotides, the CDR3 is TGTGCCAGCAGGGAGGGATTGGGGGAAGAGACCCAGTACTTC.